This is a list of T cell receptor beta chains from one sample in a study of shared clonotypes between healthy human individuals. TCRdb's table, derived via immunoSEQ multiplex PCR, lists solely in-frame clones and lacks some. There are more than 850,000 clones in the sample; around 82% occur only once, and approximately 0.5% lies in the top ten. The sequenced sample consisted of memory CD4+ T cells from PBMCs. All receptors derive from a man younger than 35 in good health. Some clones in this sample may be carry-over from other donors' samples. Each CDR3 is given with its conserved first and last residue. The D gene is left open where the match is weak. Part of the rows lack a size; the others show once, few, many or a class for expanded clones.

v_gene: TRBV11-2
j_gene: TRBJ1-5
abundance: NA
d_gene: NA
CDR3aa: CARWARGRSTGQPQHF
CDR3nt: TGTGCCAGGTGGGCCAGGGGAAGGTCTACGGGTCAGCCCCAGCATTTT

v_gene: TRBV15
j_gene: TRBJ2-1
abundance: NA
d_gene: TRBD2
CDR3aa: CAASGTSGLKFF
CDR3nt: TGTGCCGCCTCGGGGACTAGTGGGTTAAAATTCTTC

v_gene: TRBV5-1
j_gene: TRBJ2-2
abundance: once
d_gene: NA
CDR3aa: CASSRDPVNTGELFF
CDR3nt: TGCGCCAGCTCACGGGACCCAGTCAACACCGGGGAGCTGTTTTTT

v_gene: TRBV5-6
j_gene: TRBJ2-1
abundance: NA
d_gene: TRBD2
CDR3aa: CASSWGTSGIGEQFF
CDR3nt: TGTGCCAGCAGCTGGGGGACTAGCGGGATAGGTGAGCAGTTCTTC

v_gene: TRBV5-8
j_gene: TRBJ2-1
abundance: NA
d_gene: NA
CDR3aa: CASTTHVGSMNNEQFF
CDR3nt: TGTGCCAGCACCACCCATGTGGGGAGCATGAACAATGAGCAGTTCTTC

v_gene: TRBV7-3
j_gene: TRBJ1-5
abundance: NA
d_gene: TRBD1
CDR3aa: CASSPGGGQPQHF
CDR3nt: TGTGCCAGCAGTCCAGGGGGTGGTCAGCCCCAGCATTTT

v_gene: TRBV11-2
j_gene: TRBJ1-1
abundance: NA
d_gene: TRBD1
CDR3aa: CASSPRGGLNTEAFF
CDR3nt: TGTGCCAGCAGCCCGAGAGGGGGCTTGAACACTGAAGCTTTCTTT

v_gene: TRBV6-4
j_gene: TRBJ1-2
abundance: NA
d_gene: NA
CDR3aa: CASSDFPGVPYTF
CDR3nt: TGTGCCAGCAGTGACTTCCCAGGGGTGCCCTACACCTTC

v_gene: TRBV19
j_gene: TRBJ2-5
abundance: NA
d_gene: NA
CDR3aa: CASSIDATSGAQYF
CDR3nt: TGTGCCAGTAGTATAGACGCTACGTCCGGGGCCCAGTACTTC

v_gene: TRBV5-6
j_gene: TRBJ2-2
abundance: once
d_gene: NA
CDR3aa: CASNPWSSGNTGELFF
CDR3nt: TGTGCCAGCAACCCTTGGAGTAGCGGTAACACCGGGGAGCTGTTTTTT

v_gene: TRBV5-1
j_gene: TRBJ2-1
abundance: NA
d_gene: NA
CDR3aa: CASSLVLLVGYNEQFF
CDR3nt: TGCGCCAGCAGCTTGGTGCTATTGGTCGGCTACAATGAGCAGTTCTTC

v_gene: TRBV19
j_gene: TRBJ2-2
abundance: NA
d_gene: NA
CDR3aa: CASSRGLLGGELFF
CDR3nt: TGTGCCAGTAGTAGGGGGCTCCTTGGCGGGGAGCTGTTTTTT

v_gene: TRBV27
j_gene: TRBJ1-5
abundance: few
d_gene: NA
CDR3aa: CASPYVSGVRGPQHF
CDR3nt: TGTGCCAGCCCGTATGTCTCAGGGGTACGGGGGCCCCAGCATTTT

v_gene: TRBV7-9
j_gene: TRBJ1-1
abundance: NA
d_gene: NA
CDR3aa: CASSFTENTEAFF
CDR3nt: TGTGCCAGCAGCTTTACAGAGAACACTGAAGCTTTCTTT

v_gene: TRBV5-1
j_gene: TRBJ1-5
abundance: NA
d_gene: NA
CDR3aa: CASSPQGREEQPQHF
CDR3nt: TGCGCCAGCAGTCCTCAAGGGAGGGAGGAACAGCCCCAGCATTTT

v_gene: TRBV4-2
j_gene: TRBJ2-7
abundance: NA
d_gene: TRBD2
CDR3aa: CASSPKLLAGTSYEQYF
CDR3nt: TGTGCCAGCAGCCCCAAATTACTAGCGGGTACTTCCTACGAGCAGTACTTC

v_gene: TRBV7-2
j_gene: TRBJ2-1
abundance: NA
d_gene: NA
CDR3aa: CASSFVGASSYNEQFF
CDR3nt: TGTGCCAGCAGCTTCGTCGGGGCGAGCTCCTACAATGAGCAGTTCTTC

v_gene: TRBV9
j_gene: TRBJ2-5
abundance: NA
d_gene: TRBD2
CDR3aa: CASSVGGSGTKETQYF
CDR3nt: TGTGCCAGCAGCGTAGGGGGTAGCGGGACCAAAGAGACCCAGTACTTC

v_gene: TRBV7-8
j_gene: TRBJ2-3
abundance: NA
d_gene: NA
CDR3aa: CASGLGGRRTDTQYF
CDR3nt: TGTGCCAGCGGACTCGGCGGGCGACGCACAGATACGCAGTATTTT

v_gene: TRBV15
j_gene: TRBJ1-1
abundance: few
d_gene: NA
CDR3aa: CATSRIDGNTEAFF
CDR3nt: TGTGCCACCAGCAGAATCGACGGGAACACTGAAGCTTTCTTT

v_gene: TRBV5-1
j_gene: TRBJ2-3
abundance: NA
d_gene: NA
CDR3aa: CASSLTRSLQYF
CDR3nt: TGCGCCAGCAGCCTTACTAGATCCCTACAGTATTTT

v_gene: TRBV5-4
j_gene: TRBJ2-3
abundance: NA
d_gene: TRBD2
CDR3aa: CASRPTSGSTDTQYF
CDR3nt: TGTGCCAGCAGACCGACTAGCGGTAGCACAGATACGCAGTATTTT

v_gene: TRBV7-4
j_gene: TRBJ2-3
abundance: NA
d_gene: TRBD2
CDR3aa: CASSLRRERVSTDTQYF
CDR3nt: TGTGCCAGCAGCTTAAGGCGGGAGCGGGTGAGCACAGATACGCAGTATTTT

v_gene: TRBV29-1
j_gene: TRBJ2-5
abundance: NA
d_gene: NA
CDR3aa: CSVDLGLAYQETQYF
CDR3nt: TGCAGCGTTGACCTGGGACTGGCGTACCAAGAGACCCAGTACTTC

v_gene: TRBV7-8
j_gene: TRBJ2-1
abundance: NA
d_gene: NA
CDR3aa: CASTFNVIRAYNEQFF
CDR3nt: TGTGCCAGCACCTTTAACGTGATACGCGCCTACAATGAGCAGTTCTTC

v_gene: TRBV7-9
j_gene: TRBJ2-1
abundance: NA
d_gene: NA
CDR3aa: CASSLGGLAAYEQFF
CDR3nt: TGTGCCAGCAGCTTAGGAGGGCTAGCTGCGTATGAGCAGTTCTTC

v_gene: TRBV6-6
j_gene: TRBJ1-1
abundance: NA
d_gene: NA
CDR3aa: CASSSIQGNTEAFF
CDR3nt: TGTGCCAGCAGTTCCATACAGGGGAACACTGAAGCTTTCTTT

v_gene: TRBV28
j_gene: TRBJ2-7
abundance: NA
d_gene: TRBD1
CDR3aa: CASSLGGQGAHEQYF
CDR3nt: TGTGCCAGCAGTTTGGGGGGACAGGGGGCCCACGAGCAGTACTTC

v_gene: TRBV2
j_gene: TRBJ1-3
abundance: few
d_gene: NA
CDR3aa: CASRLGGATGNTIYF
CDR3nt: TGTGCCAGCAGGCTCGGGGGGGCAACTGGAAACACCATATATTTT

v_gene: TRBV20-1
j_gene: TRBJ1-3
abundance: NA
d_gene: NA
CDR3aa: CSGGMGNTIYF
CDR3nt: TGCAGCGGGGGGATGGGGAACACCATATATTTT

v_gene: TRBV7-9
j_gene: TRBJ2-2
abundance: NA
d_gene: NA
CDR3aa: CASSFDTATGELFF
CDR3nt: TGTGCCAGCAGCTTCGACACAGCGACCGGGGAGCTGTTTTTT

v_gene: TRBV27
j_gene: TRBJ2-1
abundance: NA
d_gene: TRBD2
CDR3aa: CASSHRTSGKLYNEQFF
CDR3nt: TGTGCCAGCAGTCACCGGACTAGCGGGAAACTCTACAATGAGCAGTTCTTC

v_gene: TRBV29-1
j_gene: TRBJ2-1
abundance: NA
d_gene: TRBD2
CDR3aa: CSVEKLADYNEQFF
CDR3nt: TGCAGCGTTGAAAAACTAGCGGACTACAATGAGCAGTTCTTC

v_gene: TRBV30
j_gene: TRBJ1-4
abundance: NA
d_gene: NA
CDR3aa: CAWGTGATNEKLFF
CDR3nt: TGTGCCTGGGGGACGGGGGCAACTAATGAAAAACTGTTTTTT

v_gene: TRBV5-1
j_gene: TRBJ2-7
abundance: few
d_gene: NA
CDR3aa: CASSLGGGRYEQYF
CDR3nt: TGCGCCAGCAGCTTGGGCGGAGGACGCTACGAGCAGTACTTC

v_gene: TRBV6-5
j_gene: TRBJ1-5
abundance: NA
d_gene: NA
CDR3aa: CASGRSGSNQPQHF
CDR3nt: TGTGCCAGCGGTAGATCAGGGAGCAATCAGCCCCAGCATTTT

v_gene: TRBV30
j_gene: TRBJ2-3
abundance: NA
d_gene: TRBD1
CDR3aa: CAWSAGQGVDTQYF
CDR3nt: TGTGCCTGGAGTGCTGGACAGGGGGTAGATACGCAGTATTTT